The clone carrying this TCR beta chain was seen a handful of times. This specimen comes from a study of beta chain features in type 1 diabetes. Of the isolated RNA, all was reverse transcribed, and so the sequenced material was expressed TCRB transcripts. Sequenced by immunoSEQ multiplex PCR; TCRdb stores in-frame clones only, minus some. The sample consists of about 140,000 clones, about a tenth of them appearing once. The origin of this receptor is a woman aged 40 to 55 in good health. Sequenced sample: central memory CD4+ T cells from blood.

This chain's CDR3 is CASGLGQSVDTQYF. CDR3 DNA sequence: TGTGCCAGCGGCCTGGGGCAGTCTGTGGATACGCAGTATTTT. The chain recombines TRBV5-8 with TRBJ2-3, with TRBD1 as a possible D gene (5 bases). The CDR3 has 14 amino acids. The V end lost 7 bases, the J end lost 6 bases, and 18 bases lay between the germline ends. The germline gives CDR1 SGHTS, CDR2 YDEGEE.